Sequencing of this TCR beta chain was carried out in a study of CD8+ T cells in alopecia areata listed by TCRdb under 2018. Study-wide context: The treated patients took part in an open-label pilot trial in which moderate-to-severe alopecia areata was treated with oral tofacitinib at 5 to 10 mg twice daily. Amplification of TCRbeta CDR3 regions was done by immunoSEQ multiplex PCR using 35 Vbeta forward primers and 13 Jbeta reverse primers. RNA was obtained with the PAXgene miRNA kit for fixed scalp, the miRNeasy kit for PBMCs, and the RNeasy kit for mouse skin. In humans, TCRbeta sequencing was performed on scalp tissue and on sorted CD4+ and CD8+ peripheral blood T cells from healthy controls and from patients with patchy or totalis/universalis alopecia areata. Patients stayed on tofacitinib for 6 to 18 months and then had 6 months of follow-up off drug so that delayed response and recurrence could be assessed. Patients on tofacitinib were biopsied at baseline and after 4 and 24 weeks of treatment, and several of the patients also had a later scalp biopsy. High-throughput TCRbeta sequencing was used to examine T cell clonal expansion in alopecia areata in both the C3H/HeJ mouse model and human patients. Scalp clonality was compared among normal scalp (n=4), patchy alopecia areata scalp (n=8), and alopecia totalis/universalis scalp (n=8). In treated patients, disease severity was measured using the SALT score, which gives the percentage of scalp surface area affected. What the work shows at the level of the full study, not this receptor alone: Shared TCR sequences between patients were less evident than in mice, which may be partly attributable to HLA diversity in the patient population. Lesional scalp, especially in alopecia totalis/universalis, showed higher clonality and more expanded CD8+ clones than normal scalp, suggesting antigenic drive. Tofacitinib significantly decreased scalp clonality and the number of expanded CD8+ clones among the top 100 scalp clones. During tofacitinib treatment, many expanded lesional clones stuck around in both scalp and blood, and this persistence may partly explain why relapse happens after treatment is stopped. Unlike mouse skin, where gammadelta T cells dominate, normal human skin contains resident alphabeta T cells that get sequenced too, which complicates analysis of the scalp TCR repertoire. The treated cohort was small, with a single nonresponder, so links between baseline CD8+ expansion and response need larger studies.

Library preparation was by the immunoSEQ multiplex PCR assay. RNA was extracted from all samples and reverse transcribed into cDNA, which served as template for TCR sequencing. First-strand cDNA was synthesized with SuperScript III using a 2:1 mix of oligo-dT and random hexamers. A synthetic immune receptor repertoire was used to assess amplification bias, and residual bias was removed computationally. Under the source paper's analysis protocol: Raw reads were preprocessed to remove errors, and CDR3 was defined according to IMGT conventions as the region from the conserved cysteine to phenylalanine. Clonality was calculated as 1 minus Shannon entropy normalized by log2 of the number of productive unique TCRs. Whether each scalp clone was CD4 or CD8 was inferred by checking scalp TCRbeta sequences against the CD4 and CD8 repertoires from sorted blood. TCRdb retrieved this table from immuneACCESS and kept in-frame rearrangements only. Not all clones are present; in checked studies, unresolved V genes account for under half, and no reason is known for the remainder. V, J and clone size are those of that table, while D and trimming were read from the DNA. This sample holds about 270,000 clones; around 64% were observed only once. The top ten clones comprise more than 0.85% of the sample.

Worth noting for this clone: Its antigen is not yet known. No qualities accompany the bases; no much larger clone lies one base away.

The sample's treatment or condition label, in plain terms: oral pan-JAK inhibitor, 5-10 mg twice daily. Lesional scalp punch biopsies and peripheral blood were collected from alopecia areata patients. PBMCs were isolated by density centrifugation and stained for CD3, CD4 and CD8, and CD4+ and CD8+ T cells were sorted on a FACSAria. There are 14 amino acids in the CDR3, from cysteine to phenylalanine inclusive. The retained sequence is limited to the CDR3, 42 bases, with the frame set at the first base. The V and J ends are trimmed by 1 base and 4 bases, leaving 7 bases between them. CDR1 and CDR2, per the germline V gene, are SNHLY and FYNNEI.

This clonotype was obtained from a human donor with alopecia areata. This sample comprised CD4+ T cells sorted from blood, obtained at week 52, from a patient treated with tofacitinib. The chain is made from TRBV2 and TRBJ2-2, with the D gene too uncertain to name. At the DNA level, the sequence is TGTGCCAGCAGTGAAGATCGAAGCACCGGGGAGCTGTTTTTT. Translated, it reads CASSEDRSTGELFF.